This TCR beta chain was identified during a study of follicular helper T cells after annual influenza vaccination. The protocol was immunoSEQ multiplex PCR, while the TCRdb copy is restricted to in-frame clones and leaves out a portion. The sample records thousands of clones, more than 75% being singletons. Germline V lookup: CDR1 LNHDA, CDR2 SQIVND (reference sequence). The CDR3 has 15 amino acids. The V and J ends lost 5 bases and 6 bases, in that order; junction bases with no gene match: 9. Study-wide findings and caveats: Undersampling of the much larger non-cTfh compartments could not be excluded for influenza clone enrichment.

This clone was observed a single time. Its target is not known. Time point indicated: 2015-2016 season, pre-vaccination. This rearrangement joins TRBV19 to TRBJ2-2; 7 bases line up with TRBD1. This receptor was taken from an adult who received the influenza vaccine. Sequenced here: CXCR5- memory CD4+ T cells sorted from blood, sampled on the day of influenza vaccination. CDR3 DNA sequence: TGTGCCAGTAGTCCCGACAGGGCTTTTCCCGGGGAGCTGTTTTTT. It translates to CASSPDRAFPGELFF.